This entry lists 21 T cell receptor beta chains sequenced from one sample in a study of blood T cell repertoires in COVID-19. Using immunoSEQ multiplex PCR, the repertoire was profiled, and TCRdb retains in-frame clones only, with some absent. The sample has 100,000 to 150,000 clones, roughly 85% seen once. The sequencing input was peripheral blood. The origin of the receptors is a woman at least 80 years old with COVID-19, enrolled during active disease.

This sequence joins TRBV19 and TRBJ2-1; 12 bases are a match to TRBD1. This CDR3 has 20 residues. V shed 0 bases and J 0 bases; nucleotides not matched to a gene: 9. Germline V gives CDR1 LNHDA, CDR2 SQIVND (reference sequence). The CDR3 sequence: CASSIELGTGGINSYNEQFF. The CDR3 nucleotides read TGTGCCAGTAGTATAGAACTCGGGACAGGGGGCATCAACTCCTACAATGAGCAGTTCTTC. The full variable domain, its missing parts supplied by reference TRBV19 and TRBJ2-1, is DGGITQSPKYLFRKEGQNVTLSCEQNLNHDAMYWYRQDPGQGLRLIYYSQIVNDFQKGDIAEGYSVSREKKESFPLTVTSAQKNPTAFYLCASSIELGTGGINSYNEQFFGPGTRLTVL.

The gene calls are TRBV19 and TRBJ2-6; no clear D gene. V shed 7 bases and J shed 11 bases, with 9 bases lying between them. CDR1 and CDR2 from the germline V gene are LNHDA and SQIVND (reference sequence). This CDR3 comprises 11 residues. The CDR3 DNA is TGTGCCAGTACCTTTATAGACGTCCTGACTTTC. Protein sequence: CASTFIDVLTF.

This clone appeared once. CDR3 protein: CASIRSETGGGYTF. CDR3 in DNA: TGTGCCAGCATCAGATCGGAGACAGGGGGAGGCTACACCTTC. The genes are TRBV6-5 and TRBJ1-2; 9 nucleotides align to TRBD1. Germline V gene data show CDR1 as MNHEY and CDR2 as SVGAGI. V dropped 7 bases and J dropped 8; count of bases not matched to a gene: 11. The CDR3 is made up of 14 amino acids.

This chain uses TRBV13 with TRBJ1-2, with D unresolved. V was clipped by 5 bases and J by 7 bases, with 14 bases between them. This CDR3 is 13 amino acids long. Germline-derived CDR1 and CDR2 are PRHDT and FYEKMQ (reference sequence). CDR3 protein: CASSPRRQRGYTF. Written as DNA, the CDR3 is TGTGCCAGCAGCCCCCGCCGGCAGCGTGGCTACACCTTC.

V and J are TRBV2 and TRBJ2-3; 9 nucleotides match TRBD1. Germline-derived CDR1 and CDR2 are SNHLY and FYNNEI. V shed 8 bases, J shed 8 bases, and the junction held 8 bases outside the gene matches. The CDR3 runs to 13 residues. The CDR3 DNA follows: TGTGCCAGCGCATCGCGACAGGGGGGTACGCAGTATTTT. It is translated as CASASRQGGTQYF.

The chain carries TRBV6-6 and TRBJ2-5; TRBD1 agrees at 8 bases. Germline assignment: CDR1 MNHNY and CDR2 SVGAGI (reference sequence). The CDR3 extends over 16 amino acids. With 8 bases clipped from V and 9 bases from J, the junction kept 20 bases outside the gene matches. CDR3 sequence: CASQTWADRGPGAQYF. The CDR3 DNA sequence: TGTGCCAGCCAGACGTGGGCCGACAGGGGCCCTGGGGCCCAGTACTTC.

V gene TRBV4-3 combines with J gene TRBJ2-1, with 8 positions matching TRBD2. Germline V gives CDR1 LGHNA, CDR2 YSLEER. Germline trimming cut 1 base from V and 7 bases from J; bases unmatched to any gene: 9. This CDR3 has 16 amino acids. The CDR3 coding sequence is TGCGCCAGCAGCCAAGTTGTACATAGCGGGATTAATGAGCAGTTCTTC. Amino acids: CASSQVVHSGINEQFF.

This sequence joins TRBV5-4 and TRBJ2-3; D is unclear. Germline assignment: CDR1 SGHNT and CDR2 YYREEE (reference sequence). V was pared by 1 base and J by 0 bases, with 12 bases between. This CDR3 region has 16 residues. In DNA, the CDR3 is TGTGCCAGCAGCTTGAGGCTCGCGGCTAGCACAGATACGCAGTATTTT. Protein product: CASSLRLAASTDTQYF.

J is TRBJ1-1 and V is TRBV11-2; 7 nucleotides line up with TRBD1. The CDR3 contains 18 residues. Trimming took 4 bases from V and 4 from J; bases not matched to a gene: 18. Germline CDR1 reads SGHAT; CDR2 reads FQNNGV. In DNA form, the CDR3 reads TGTGCCAGCAGCTCCCTGCCGGGACAGTCGTGGAGAACCACTGAAGCTTTCTTT. Residues: CASSSLPGQSWRTTEAFF.

The rearrangement uses TRBV11-3 and TRBJ1-2; D is unresolved. The germline V gene has CDR1 SGHNT and CDR2 YENEEA. The V end was cut by 0 bases, the J end by 7 bases, with 6 bases between. CDR3 length: 12 residues. This CDR3 is CASSLDGRGYTF. Written as DNA, the CDR3 is TGTGCCAGCAGCTTAGATGGCCGTGGCTACACCTTC.

The chain couples TRBV6-5 to TRBJ1-1; D is unclear. Trimming pared 6 bases from V and 5 bases from J, leaving 16 bases between. This CDR3 is 14 amino acids long. CDR1 is MNHEY, CDR2 SVGAGI, per germline. CDR3 bases: TGTGCCAGCAGCCCCCTCCGTAGTAAGACTGAAGCTTTCTTT. This gives the protein CASSPLRSKTEAFF.

The V gene is TRBV4-2, the J gene TRBJ2-7; D is perhaps TRBD2 (6 bases). CDR3 size: 14 residues. The V gene's germline CDR1 is LGHNA and CDR2 YNFKEQ. V was cut by 0 bases and J by 2 bases, with 8 bases left in between. The CDR3 reads CASSQDGEAYEQYF. DNA of the CDR3: TGTGCCAGCAGCCAAGACGGGGAGGCCTACGAGCAGTACTTC.

The genes are TRBV7-6 and TRBJ2-3; maybe TRBD2 (7 bases). Germline values: CDR1 SGHVS, CDR2 FNYEAQ. The CDR3 sequence is 17 residues long. The ends were cut back, 2 bases at V and 3 bases at J, with 18 bases in the middle. CDR3 DNA: TGTGCCAGCAGCTTATACCCCCCTGGGGGGGCGACAGATACGCAGTATTTT. Protein product: CASSLYPPGGATDTQYF.

This clone was counted a few times. J is TRBJ1-2 and V is TRBV11-2; D gene unclear. The V gene's germline CDR1 is SGHAT and CDR2 FQNNGV. This CDR3 spans 12 amino acids. V was trimmed by 4 bases and J by 8 bases, leaving 11 bases between them. CDR3 DNA: TGTGCCAGCAGCTCGGACGGCGGGGGCTACACCTTC. It translates to CASSSDGGGYTF.

The J gene is TRBJ2-1, the V gene TRBV15; 7 bases are shared with TRBD2. V shed 6 bases and J 0 bases; nucleotides not matched to a gene: 8. Germline V lookup: CDR1 LNHNV, CDR2 YYDKDF (reference sequence). This CDR3 has 16 residues. The CDR3, as DNA: TGTGCCACCAGTGTCCTAACGGGGGGCTCCTACAATGAGCAGTTCTTC. Translating gives CATSVLTGGSYNEQFF.

The chain recombines TRBV9 with TRBJ2-7, with 8 bases fitting TRBD1. Germline assignment: CDR1 SGDLS and CDR2 YYNGEE. V lost 3 bases, J lost 5 bases, and 7 bases stayed unmatched. The CDR3 has 14 amino acids. CDR3 amino acids: CASSGGQGVDEQYF. In nucleotides, the CDR3 is TGTGCCAGCAGCGGTGGACAGGGAGTAGACGAGCAGTACTTC.

The J gene is TRBJ2-5, the V gene TRBV28; no clear D. The CDR3 spans 13 residues. Germline values: CDR1 MDHEN, CDR2 SYDVKM. Trimming cost V 6 bases and J 2 bases, with 10 bases left between them. This CDR3 reads CASRPTSQETQYF. DNA for the CDR3: TGTGCCAGCAGGCCGACATCACAAGAGACCCAGTACTTC.

The gene calls are TRBV4-3 and TRBJ1-3; possibly TRBD1 for D (5 bases). Germline CDR1 LGHNA, CDR2 YSLEER. The V gene lost 0 bases and the J gene lost 0 bases, with 12 bases spanning the gap. The CDR3 is made up of 17 amino acids. The CDR3 DNA sequence: TGCGCCAGCAGCCAAGATCTGGCAGGGTTCTCTGGAAACACCATATATTTT. It codes for CASSQDLAGFSGNTIYF.

The genes are TRBV5-5 and TRBJ2-5; 7 nucleotides line up with TRBD2. Trimming took 6 bases from V and 5 from J; bases not matched to a gene: 13. The CDR3 is made up of 15 amino acids. Germline V gene data show CDR1 as SGHKS and CDR2 as YYEKEE (reference sequence). The CDR3 reads CASTTQLAGGETQYF. CDR3 nucleotides: TGTGCCAGCACCACACAATTAGCGGGTGGGGAGACCCAGTACTTC.

The chain uses TRBV28 and TRBJ2-7; no firm D call. There are 14 residues in the CDR3. Germline V gene lookup returns CDR1 MDHEN and CDR2 SYDVKM. V was pared by 8 bases and J by 3 bases, with 17 bases between. The CDR3 DNA is TGTGCCAGCTGGTCTGGAACAGCCAACTACGAGCAGTACTTC. Translation gives CASWSGTANYEQYF. The variable domain in full, with the rest retrieved from reference TRBV28 and TRBJ2-7, is DVKVTQSSRYLVKRTGEKVFLECVQDMDHENMFWYRQDPGLGLRLIYFSYDVKMKEKGDIPEGYSVSREKKERFSLILESASTNQTSMYLCASWSGTANYEQYFGPGTRLTVT.

The chain has TRBV6-1 and TRBJ1-6; TRBD1 might be the D (6 bases). The germline V gene encodes CDR1 MNHNS and CDR2 SASEGT. CDR3 length: 14 amino acids. Trimming took 1 base from V and 7 from J, leaving 8 bases between them. The CDR3 DNA follows: TGTGCCAGCAGTGAAGGGGGGCGGAATTCACCCCTCCACTTT. It codes for CASSEGGRNSPLHF.